A single sample gave rise to the 19 T cell receptor beta chains below, sequenced in a study of blood T cell repertoires in COVID-19. Repertoires were generated with immunoSEQ multiplex PCR, while TCRdb's copy carries only in-frame clones and drops some. This table has 300,000 to 450,000 clones, approximately 80% appearing once. The sequenced sample consisted of peripheral blood. All receptors come from a human donor with acute or convalescent COVID-19. The donor label of this sample is uncertain.

The chain links TRBV2 to TRBJ2-5; TRBD2 matches 8 bases. Per germline, CDR1 SNHLY and CDR2 FYNNEI. J was trimmed by 3 bases and V by 8 bases; bases with no gene match: 2. The CDR3 extends over 12 amino acids. The DNA for the CDR3 is TGTGCCAGCGGGGGACTAGAAGAGACCCAGTACTTC. Translated: CASGGLEETQYF.

The CDR3: CASSLEPSGSTDTQYF. The DNA for the CDR3 is TGCGCCAGCAGCTTGGAACCTAGCGGGAGCACAGATACGCAGTATTTT. J is TRBJ2-3 and V is TRBV5-1; 8 bases line up with TRBD2. The V gene's germline CDR1 is SGHRS and CDR2 YFSETQ. V gave up 0 bases and J gave up 0 bases; unmatched junction bases: 3. The CDR3 length is 16 residues.

The chain couples TRBV19 to TRBJ2-4; possibly TRBD1 for D (6 bases). Trimming left V 5 bases short and J 11 bases short, with 19 bases between. This CDR3 region has 14 residues. From germline, CDR1 is LNHDA and CDR2 SQIVND (reference sequence). CDR3 protein: CASSVRGHAEFQYF. The CDR3 coding sequence is TGTGCCAGTAGTGTTCGGGGACACGCAGAGTTTCAGTACTTC.

The V gene is TRBV29-1, the J gene TRBJ1-1; TRBD1 might be the D (6 bases). Trimming removed 6 bases from V and 6 bases from J, with 20 bases in between. The germline V gene has CDR1 SQVTM and CDR2 ANQGSEA. The CDR3 runs 14 residues. Written as DNA, the CDR3 is TGCAGCGTACTAGACAGGAGCCGAAGGGCTGAAGCTTTCTTT. Amino acids: CSVLDRSRRAEAFF.

The chain links TRBV11-2 to TRBJ1-6; D call uncertain. Trimming took 4 bases from V and 4 from J, leaving 11 bases between them. CDR3 size: 15 residues. Per germline, CDR1 SGHAT and CDR2 FQNNGV. In DNA, the CDR3 is TGTGCCAGCAGCTCCTCGACGGGTTATAATTCACCCCTCCACTTT. It is translated as CASSSSTGYNSPLHF.

The chain links TRBV18 to TRBJ2-1; D not certain. Germline assignment: CDR1 KGHSH and CDR2 LQKENI. The CDR3 is 15 residues long. The V end was cut by 2 bases, the J end by 3 bases, with 11 bases between. CDR3 amino acids: CASSPSTAIYNEQFF. CDR3 in DNA: TGTGCCAGCTCACCATCTACAGCTATCTACAATGAGCAGTTCTTC.

V is TRBV9 and J is TRBJ2-7, with D possibly TRBD2 on 6 matching bases. V was trimmed by 3 bases and J by 4 bases, leaving 20 bases between them. Per the germline V gene, CDR1 is SGDLS and CDR2 is YYNGEE. This CDR3 contains 16 residues. The CDR3 protein is CASSAQSLGGIYEQYF. The CDR3 DNA is TGTGCCAGCAGCGCCCAATCGTTGGGCGGGATTTACGAGCAGTACTTC. The full variable domain, with the rest looked up from reference TRBV9 and TRBJ2-7, is DSGVTQTPKHLITATGQRVTLRCSPRSGDLSVYWYQQSLDQGLQFLIQYYNGEERAKGNILERFSAQQFPDLHSELNLSSLELGDSALYFCASSAQSLGGIYEQYFGPGTRLTVT.

The chain employs TRBV6-1 and TRBJ1-2, with D perhaps matching TRBD1 (5 bases). The germline gives CDR1 MNHNS, CDR2 SASEGT. Trimming removed 1 base at V and 3 bases at J, with 24 bases between. CDR3 size: 19 residues. In DNA form, the CDR3 reads TGTGCCAGCAGTGAAGATAGGATAGGGATCCCAGGACATGACTATGGCTACACCTTC. Its protein is CASSEDRIGIPGHDYGYTF.

This clone was detected a few times. The genes are TRBV25-1 and TRBJ1-3; possible D gene TRBD1, 6 bases. The CDR3 contains 17 residues. Germline lookup yields CDR1 MGHDK and CDR2 SYGVNS. V was cut by 3 bases and J by 0 bases, with 15 bases left in between. Written as DNA, the CDR3 is TGTGCCAGCAGTGAGTGGGACACCTTATTCTCTGGAAACACCATATATTTT. It is translated as CASSEWDTLFSGNTIYF.

This clone was counted a single time. The chain is built from TRBV2 and TRBJ1-5; possible D gene TRBD1, 6 bases. CDR3 size: 16 residues. Per the germline V gene, CDR1 is SNHLY and CDR2 is FYNNEI. Trimming removed 4 bases at V and 2 bases at J, with 15 bases between. For the CDR3, the DNA is TGTGCCAGCAGTGGTTTGGGGGGGCTAGGCAATCAGCCCCAGCATTTT. Its translation: CASSGLGGLGNQPQHF. Together with reference TRBV2 and TRBJ1-5, the CDR3 gives the full variable domain: EPEVTQTPSHQVTQMGQEVILRCVPISNHLYFYWYRQILGQKVEFLVSFYNNEISEKSEIFDDQFSVERPDGSNFTLKIRSTKLEDSAMYFCASSGLGGLGNQPQHFGDGTRLSIL.

This CDR3 is CASTPSDRGNSGANVLTF. The CDR3 nucleotides read TGTGCCAGTACCCCTTCGGACAGGGGGAACTCCGGGGCCAACGTCCTGACTTTC. The chain joins TRBV19 to TRBJ2-6; 10 positions agree with TRBD1. The V segment lost 7 bases and the J segment 4 bases; nucleotides outside the gene matches: 13. The CDR3 consists of 18 residues. Per germline, CDR1 LNHDA and CDR2 SQIVND (reference sequence).

This clone was seen only once. The chain links TRBV3-1 (or the pseudogene TRBV3-2) to TRBJ2-1; TRBD2 matches at 9 bases. V shed 4 bases and J 4 bases; nucleotides not matched to a gene: 8. Looked up from germline, CDR1 is LGHDT and CDR2 is YNNKEL (reference sequence). There are 16 residues in the CDR3. CDR3 in amino acids: CASSRNSGRRYNEQFF. As DNA, the CDR3 is TGTGCCAGCAGCCGGAATAGCGGGAGACGGTACAATGAGCAGTTCTTC.

The chain links TRBV2 to TRBJ2-1, with D perhaps matching TRBD2 (5 bases). The CDR3 totals 13 residues. V dropped 4 bases and J dropped 9 bases, with 13 bases sitting between them. From germline, CDR1 is SNHLY and CDR2 FYNNEI. CDR3 in amino acids: CASSALLGGEQFF. The CDR3 region has the DNA TGTGCCAGCAGTGCGCTCTTAGGAGGTGAGCAGTTCTTC. Together with reference TRBV2 and TRBJ2-1, the CDR3 gives the full variable domain: EPEVTQTPSHQVTQMGQEVILRCVPISNHLYFYWYRQILGQKVEFLVSFYNNEISEKSEIFDDQFSVERPDGSNFTLKIRSTKLEDSAMYFCASSALLGGEQFFGPGTRLTVL.

The V gene is TRBV5-4, the J gene TRBJ1-2; a weak D match, TRBD1 (5 bases). Trimming shortened V by 4 bases and J by 6 bases, and 19 bases separated the two germline ends. Germline values: CDR1 SGHNT, CDR2 YYREEE (reference sequence). The CDR3 sequence is 15 residues long. CDR3 coding DNA: TGTGCCAGCAGCAATCAGGGACTGCCGTGGGATGGCTACACCTTC. This codes for CASSNQGLPWDGYTF.

The genes are TRBV10-3 and TRBJ1-1; D might be TRBD1 (5 bases). Per the germline V gene, CDR1 is ENHRY and CDR2 is SYGVKD. The CDR3 runs 12 residues. With 6 bases removed from V and 6 bases from J, the gap between germline ends came to 11 bases. The CDR3 loop is CAISRGSPEAFF. DNA for the CDR3: TGTGCCATCAGCCGGGGGAGCCCTGAAGCTTTCTTT.

V and J are TRBV4-1 and TRBJ2-3, with 9 bases fitting TRBD1. This CDR3 is 16 amino acids long. Germline CDR1 and CDR2: MGHRA and YSYEKL. Losses at the gene ends were 3 bases for V and 3 bases for J; bases not matched to a gene: 7. DNA of the CDR3: TGCGCCAGCAGCCAGCGCGGGACAGGGAGTACAGATACGCAGTATTTT. Its translation: CASSQRGTGSTDTQYF.

The V gene is TRBV7-9, the J gene TRBJ1-5; tentative D call: TRBD1 (6 bases). This CDR3 has 13 residues. V was pared by 5 bases and J by 4 bases, with 9 bases between. CDR1 SEHNR and CDR2 FQNEAQ come from the germline V gene (reference sequence). The CDR3 spells CASSLDSNQPQHF. The CDR3 DNA reads TGTGCCAGCAGCCTGGACAGTAATCAGCCCCAGCATTTT. Full variable domain (rest looked up from reference TRBV7-9 and TRBJ1-5): DTGVSQNPRHKITKRGQNVTFRCDPISEHNRLYWYRQTLGQGPEFLTYFQNEAQLEKSRLLSDRFSAERPKGSFSTLEIQRTEQGDSAMYLCASSLDSNQPQHFGDGTRLSIL.

Note on this clone: Additional DNA sequences in this sample encode the identical CDR3. The chain uses TRBV6-1 and TRBJ1-5; no definite D call. Germline lookup yields CDR1 MNHNS and CDR2 SASEGT. This CDR3 has 13 residues. Trimming left V 2 bases short and J 4 bases short, with 6 bases between. CDR3 protein: CASSETRNQPQHF. The CDR3 coding sequence is TGTGCCAGCAGTGAAACCAGAAATCAGCCCCAGCATTTT.

CDR3 sequence: CASSLDTGNEQFF. Written as DNA, the CDR3 is TGTGCCAGCAGCTTAGACACGGGCAATGAGCAGTTCTTC. This chain joins TRBV13 and TRBJ2-1; D unresolved. The V end was cut by 1 base, the J end by 6 bases, with 7 bases between. Germline loops: CDR1 PRHDT, CDR2 FYEKMQ (reference sequence). This CDR3 is 13 amino acids long.